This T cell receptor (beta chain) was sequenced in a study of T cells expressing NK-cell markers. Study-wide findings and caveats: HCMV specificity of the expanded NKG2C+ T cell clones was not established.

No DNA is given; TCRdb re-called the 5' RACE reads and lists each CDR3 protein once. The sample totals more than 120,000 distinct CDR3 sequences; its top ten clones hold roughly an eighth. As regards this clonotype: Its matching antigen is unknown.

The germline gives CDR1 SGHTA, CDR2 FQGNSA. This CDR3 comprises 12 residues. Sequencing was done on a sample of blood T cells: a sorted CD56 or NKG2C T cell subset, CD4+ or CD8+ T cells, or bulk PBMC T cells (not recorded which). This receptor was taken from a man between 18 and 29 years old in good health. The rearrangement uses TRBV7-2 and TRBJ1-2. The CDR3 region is CASSLTEHGYTF.